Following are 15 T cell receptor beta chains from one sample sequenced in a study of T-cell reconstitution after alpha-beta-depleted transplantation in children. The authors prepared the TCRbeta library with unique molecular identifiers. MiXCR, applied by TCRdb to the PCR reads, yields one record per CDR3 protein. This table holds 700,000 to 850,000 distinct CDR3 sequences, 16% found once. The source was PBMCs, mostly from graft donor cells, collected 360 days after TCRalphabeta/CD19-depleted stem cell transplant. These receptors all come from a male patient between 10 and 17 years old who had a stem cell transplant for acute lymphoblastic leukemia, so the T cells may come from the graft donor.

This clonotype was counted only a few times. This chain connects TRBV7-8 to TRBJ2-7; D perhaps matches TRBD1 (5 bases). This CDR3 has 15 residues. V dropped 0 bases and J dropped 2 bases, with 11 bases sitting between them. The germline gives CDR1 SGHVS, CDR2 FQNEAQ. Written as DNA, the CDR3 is TGTGCCAGCAGCTTAGCCCGGACACGAACCTACGAGCAGTACTTC. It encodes CASSLARTRTYEQYF.

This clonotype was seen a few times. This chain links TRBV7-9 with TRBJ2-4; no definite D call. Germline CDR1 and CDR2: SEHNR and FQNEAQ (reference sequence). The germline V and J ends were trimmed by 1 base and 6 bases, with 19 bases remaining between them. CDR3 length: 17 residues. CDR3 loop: CASSLEILGKRGNIQYF. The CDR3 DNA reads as TGTGCCAGCAGCTTAGAAATCCTGGGAAAGAGAGGAAACATTCAGTACTTC. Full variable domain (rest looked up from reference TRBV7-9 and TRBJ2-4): DTGVSQNPRHKITKRGQNVTFRCDPISEHNRLYWYRQTLGQGPEFLTYFQNEAQLEKSRLLSDRFSAERPKGSFSTLEIQRTEQGDSAMYLCASSLEILGKRGNIQYFGAGTRLSVL.

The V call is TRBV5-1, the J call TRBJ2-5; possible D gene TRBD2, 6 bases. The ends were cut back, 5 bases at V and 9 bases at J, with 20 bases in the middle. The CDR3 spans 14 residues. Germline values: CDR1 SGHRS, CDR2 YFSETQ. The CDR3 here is CASRMGGEETSQYF. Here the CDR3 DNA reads TGCGCCAGCAGGATGGGGGGTGAAGAGACGTCCCAGTACTTC.

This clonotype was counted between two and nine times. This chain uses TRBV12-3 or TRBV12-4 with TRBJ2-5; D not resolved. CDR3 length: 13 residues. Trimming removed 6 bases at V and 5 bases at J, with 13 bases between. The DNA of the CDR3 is TGTGCCAGCAGCTTTTTTCGAGTGGAGACCCAGTACTTC. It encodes CASSFFRVETQYF.

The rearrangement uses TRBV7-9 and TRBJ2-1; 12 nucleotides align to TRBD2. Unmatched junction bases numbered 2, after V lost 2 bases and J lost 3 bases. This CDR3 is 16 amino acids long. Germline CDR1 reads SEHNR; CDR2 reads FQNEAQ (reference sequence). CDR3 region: CASSLWTSGIYNEQFF. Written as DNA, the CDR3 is TGTGCCAGCAGCTTATGGACTAGCGGGATCTACAATGAGCAGTTCTTC.

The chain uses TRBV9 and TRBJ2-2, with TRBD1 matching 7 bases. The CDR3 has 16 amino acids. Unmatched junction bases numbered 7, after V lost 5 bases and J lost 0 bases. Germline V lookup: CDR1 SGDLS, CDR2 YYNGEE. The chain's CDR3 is CASRTGWGTNTGELFF. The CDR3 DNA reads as TGTGCCAGCAGGACAGGGTGGGGAACGAACACCGGGGAGCTGTTTTTT.

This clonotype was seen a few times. CDR3 sequence (DNA): TGTGCCAGCAGCTTAGCGGACAGGGGACCTATGAACACTGAAGCTTTCTTT. Protein product: CASSLADRGPMNTEAFF. V usage is TRBV7-9 and J usage is TRBJ1-1; 9 bases line up with TRBD1. Germline lookup yields CDR1 SEHNR and CDR2 FQNEAQ (reference sequence). With 0 bases clipped from V and 0 bases from J, the junction kept 5 bases outside the gene matches. This CDR3 contains 17 residues.

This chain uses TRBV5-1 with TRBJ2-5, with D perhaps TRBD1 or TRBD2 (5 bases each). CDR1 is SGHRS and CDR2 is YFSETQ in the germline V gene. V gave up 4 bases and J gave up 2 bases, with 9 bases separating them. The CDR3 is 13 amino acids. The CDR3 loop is CASSGTPQETQYF. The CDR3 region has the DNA TGCGCCAGCAGCGGGACGCCTCAAGAGACCCAGTACTTC.

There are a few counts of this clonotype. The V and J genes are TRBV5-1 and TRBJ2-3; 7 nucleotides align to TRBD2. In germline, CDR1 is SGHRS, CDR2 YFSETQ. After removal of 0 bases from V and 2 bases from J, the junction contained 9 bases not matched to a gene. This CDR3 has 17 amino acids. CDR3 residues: CASSLVRRERPTDTQYF. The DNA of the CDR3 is TGCGCCAGCAGCTTGGTGAGGCGGGAGCGACCCACAGATACGCAGTATTTT. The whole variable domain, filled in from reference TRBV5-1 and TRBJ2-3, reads KAGVTQTPRYLIKTRGQQVTLSCSPISGHRSVSWYQQTPGQGLQFLFEYFSETQRNKGNFPGRFSGRQFSNSRSEMNVSTLELGDSALYLCASSLVRRERPTDTQYFGPGTRLTVL.

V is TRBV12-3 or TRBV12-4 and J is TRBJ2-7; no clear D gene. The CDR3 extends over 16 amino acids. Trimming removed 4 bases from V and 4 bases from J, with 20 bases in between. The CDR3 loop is CASSSPGEAATYEQYF. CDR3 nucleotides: TGTGCCAGCAGTTCCCCGGGTGAGGCGGCGACTTACGAGCAGTACTTC.

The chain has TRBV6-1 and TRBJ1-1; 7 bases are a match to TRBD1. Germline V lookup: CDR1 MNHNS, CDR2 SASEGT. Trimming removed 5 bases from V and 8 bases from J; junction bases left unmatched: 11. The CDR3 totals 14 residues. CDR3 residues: CASSQQGRRREAFF. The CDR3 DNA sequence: TGTGCCAGCAGTCAACAGGGGAGGAGGAGGGAAGCTTTCTTT.

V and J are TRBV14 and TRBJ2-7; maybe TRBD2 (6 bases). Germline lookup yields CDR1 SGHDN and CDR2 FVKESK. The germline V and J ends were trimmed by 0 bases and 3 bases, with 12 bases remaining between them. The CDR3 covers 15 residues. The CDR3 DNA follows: TGTGCCAGCAGCCAAGATCCGGGAGTGTTCTACGAGCAGTACTTC. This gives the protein CASSQDPGVFYEQYF.

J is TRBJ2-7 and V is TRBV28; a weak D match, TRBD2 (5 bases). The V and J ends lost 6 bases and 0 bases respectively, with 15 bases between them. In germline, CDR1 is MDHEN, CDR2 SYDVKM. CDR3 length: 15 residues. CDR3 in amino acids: CASRGAGTFSYEQYF. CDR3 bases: TGTGCCAGCAGGGGTGCGGGCACGTTCTCCTACGAGCAGTACTTC.

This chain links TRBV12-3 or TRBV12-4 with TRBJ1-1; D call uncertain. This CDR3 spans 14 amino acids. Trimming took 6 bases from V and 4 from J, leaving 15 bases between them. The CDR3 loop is CASSGPLGGTEAFF. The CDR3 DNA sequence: TGTGCCAGCAGCGGCCCTTTGGGAGGCACTGAAGCTTTCTTT.

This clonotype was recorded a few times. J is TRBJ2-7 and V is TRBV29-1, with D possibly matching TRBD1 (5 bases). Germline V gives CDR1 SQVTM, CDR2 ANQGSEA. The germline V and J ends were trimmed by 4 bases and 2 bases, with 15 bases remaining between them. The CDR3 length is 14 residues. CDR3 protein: CSVVKGSKTYEQYF. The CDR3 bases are TGCAGCGTTGTTAAGGGGTCAAAAACCTACGAGCAGTACTTC.